Only a few counts were recorded for the clone carrying this T cell receptor beta chain. Its cognate antigen is unknown. The germline V and J ends were trimmed by 4 bases and 11 bases, with 9 bases remaining between them. Germline loops: CDR1 SGHTA, CDR2 FQGTGA. The CDR3 totals 11 residues. This sample is part of a study of T cell repertoires in cytomegalovirus infection. MiXCR was run by TCRdb on the reads, yielding one entry per CDR3 protein. Of over 45,000 distinct CDR3 sequences listed, roughly a fifth are singletons. Broader study findings: CMV-specific HLA-C-restricted TCR beta clonotypes dominated the ex vivo response. CMV carriers having the relevant HLA were flagged by cumulative public TCR beta family frequency.

This TCR was sampled from a human donor in good health (CMV status not recorded). Some clones in this sample may be carry-over from other donors' samples. The rearrangement uses TRBV7-3 and TRBJ2-1; D perhaps matches TRBD2 (5 bases). The source was CD8+ T cells from cultured PBMCs, collected from culture after CMV antigen stimulation. CDR3 sequence (DNA): TGTGCCAGCAGCTCCGGGAAGAAGCAGTTCTTC. This codes for CASSSGKKQFF.